The sequence of this T cell receptor (beta chain) was determined in a study of Graves' ophthalmopathy and Graves' hyperthyroidism. Study outcomes and limitations: Both a roughly 66% sensitivity and an approximately 72% specificity characterized the model's predictions of ophthalmopathy progression.

Using RNA transcripts, the TCR beta CDR3 regions were amplified. In the first round, RT-PCR was carried out with HTBI primers, and a multiplex PCR formed the second round. TCRdb processed the multiplex PCR reads anew with MiXCR; each CDR3 protein has one entry. The profile covers approximately 460,000 distinct CDR3 sequences, with approximately 15% appearing a single time and around 9.8% taken by the ten largest. This clonotype was counted ten times or more. Its antigen is not known. The authors isolated PBMCs from around 9.8 ml of fresh peripheral blood. There are 14 residues in the CDR3. Germline CDR1 and CDR2: SGHKS and YYEKEE (reference sequence). J was trimmed by 3 bases and V by 4 bases; bases with no gene match: 7.

Sequenced: blood. The chain recombines TRBV5-5 with TRBJ2-7; TRBD1 matches 7 bases. The sequence came from a woman aged 30 to 39 with Graves' ophthalmopathy. The CDR3 DNA reads TGTGCCAGCAGCCGCGAGGGGGCAATCTACGAGCAGTACTTC. Its protein product is CASSREGAIYEQYF.